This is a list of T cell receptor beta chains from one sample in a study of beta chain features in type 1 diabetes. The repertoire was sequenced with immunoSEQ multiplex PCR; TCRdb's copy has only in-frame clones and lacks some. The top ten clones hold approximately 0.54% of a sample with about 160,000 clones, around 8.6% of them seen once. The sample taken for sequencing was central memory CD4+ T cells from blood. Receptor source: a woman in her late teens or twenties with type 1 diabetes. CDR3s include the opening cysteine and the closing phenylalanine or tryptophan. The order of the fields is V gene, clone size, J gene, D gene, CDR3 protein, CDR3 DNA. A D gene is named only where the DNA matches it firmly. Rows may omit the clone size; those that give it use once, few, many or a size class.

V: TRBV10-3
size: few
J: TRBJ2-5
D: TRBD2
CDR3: CAISATSGAEATQYF
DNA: TGTGCCATCAGTGCCACTAGCGGGGCGGAAGCGACCCAGTACTTC

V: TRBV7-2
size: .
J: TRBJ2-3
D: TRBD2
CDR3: CASSLLTGTSGGRTDTQYF
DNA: TGTGCCAGCAGCTTATTGACTGGGACTAGCGGGGGCCGCACAGATACGCAGTATTTT

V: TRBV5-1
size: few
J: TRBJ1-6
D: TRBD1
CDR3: CASTPSTGENSPLHF
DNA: TGCGCCAGCACTCCTTCGACAGGGGAAAATTCACCCCTCCACTTT

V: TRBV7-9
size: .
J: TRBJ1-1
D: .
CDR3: CASSLTSGAGTEAFF
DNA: TGTGCCAGCAGCTTAACGTCAGGAGCGGGTACTGAAGCTTTCTTT

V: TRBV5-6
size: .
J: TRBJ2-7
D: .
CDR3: CASSSIATYEQYF
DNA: TGTGCCAGCAGCTCAATAGCTACCTACGAGCAGTACTTC

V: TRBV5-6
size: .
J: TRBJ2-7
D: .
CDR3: CASSLTRAYEQYF
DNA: TGTGCCAGCAGTTTGACGCGGGCCTACGAGCAGTACTTC

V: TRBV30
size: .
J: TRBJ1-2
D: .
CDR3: CACPGGINYGYTF
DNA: TGTGCCTGTCCCGGGGGTATAAACTATGGCTACACCTTC

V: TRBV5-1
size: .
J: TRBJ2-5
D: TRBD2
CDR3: CASSFGTSEETQYF
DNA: TGCGCCAGCAGCTTCGGGACTAGCGAAGAGACCCAGTACTTC

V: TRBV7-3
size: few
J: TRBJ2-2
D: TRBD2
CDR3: CASRPSGASGFGELFF
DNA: TGTGCCAGCAGACCAAGCGGGGCTAGCGGCTTCGGCGAGCTGTTTTTT

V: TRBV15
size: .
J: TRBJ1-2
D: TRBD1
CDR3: CATSRGQGAGGYTF
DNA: TGTGCCACCAGCAGAGGACAGGGGGCAGGTGGCTACACCTTC

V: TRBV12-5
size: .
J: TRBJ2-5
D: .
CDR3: CASVRRDTETQYF
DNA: TGTGCTAGTGTCCGCCGGGACACTGAGACCCAGTACTTC

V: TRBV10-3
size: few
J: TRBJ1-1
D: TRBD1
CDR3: CAIRPPGQGSTEAFF
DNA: TGTGCCATCAGGCCCCCGGGACAGGGAAGCACTGAAGCTTTCTTT

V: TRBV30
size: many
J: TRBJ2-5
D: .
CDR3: CAATPGPLFQETQYF
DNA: TGTGCCGCCACCCCAGGGCCCCTCTTCCAAGAGACCCAGTACTTC

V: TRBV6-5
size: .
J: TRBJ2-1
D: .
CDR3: CASSYNFASGNEQFF
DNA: TGTGCCAGCAGTTACAATTTTGCTTCAGGCAATGAGCAGTTCTTC

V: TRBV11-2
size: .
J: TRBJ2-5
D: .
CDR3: CASSLFDKARETQYF
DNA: TGTGCCAGCAGCTTATTCGATAAAGCGCGAGAGACCCAGTACTTC

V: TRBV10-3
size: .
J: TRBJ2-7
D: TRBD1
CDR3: CAISGRDRGYEQYF
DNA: TGTGCCATCAGTGGACGCGACAGGGGCTACGAGCAGTACTTC

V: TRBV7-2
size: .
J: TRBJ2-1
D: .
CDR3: CASSPTRDWNEQFF
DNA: TGTGCCAGCAGCCCAACGAGGGATTGGAATGAGCAGTTCTTC

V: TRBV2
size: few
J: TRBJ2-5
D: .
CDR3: CASSETGSRGETQYF
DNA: TGTGCCAGCAGCGAAACAGGATCAAGGGGAGAGACCCAGTACTTC

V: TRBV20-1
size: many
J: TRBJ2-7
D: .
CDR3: CSAGRWYEQYF
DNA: TGCAGTGCTGGCCGATGGTACGAGCAGTACTTC

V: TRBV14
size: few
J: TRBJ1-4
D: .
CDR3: CATTGWAEVVVSEKLFF
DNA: TGTGCCACCACAGGTTGGGCAGAGGTGGTCGTGAGTGAAAAACTGTTTTTT

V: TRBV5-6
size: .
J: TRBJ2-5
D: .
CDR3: CASSFGKETQYF
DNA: TGTGCCAGCAGCTTCGGGAAAGAGACCCAGTACTTC

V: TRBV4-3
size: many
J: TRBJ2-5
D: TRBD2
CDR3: CASSQSRGYQETQYF
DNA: TGCGCCAGCAGCCAGTCGCGGGGGTACCAAGAGACCCAGTACTTC

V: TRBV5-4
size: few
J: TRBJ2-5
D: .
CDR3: CASSDGTQVGETQYF
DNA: TGTGCCAGCAGCGACGGGACTCAGGTCGGGGAGACCCAGTACTTC

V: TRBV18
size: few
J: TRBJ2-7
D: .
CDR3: CATEESTDEQYF
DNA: TGTGCCACTGAGGAGTCAACCGACGAGCAGTACTTC

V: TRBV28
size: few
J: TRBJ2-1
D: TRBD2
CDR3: CASTLGSSGRFDEQFF
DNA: TGTGCCAGCACCCTGGGATCTAGCGGGAGATTCGATGAGCAGTTCTTC

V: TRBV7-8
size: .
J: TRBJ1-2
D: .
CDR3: CASSPTTGNYGYTF
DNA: TGTGCCAGCAGCCCCACTACAGGGAACTATGGCTACACCTTC

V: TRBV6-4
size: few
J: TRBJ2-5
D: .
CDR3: CASSVEAGETQYF
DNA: TGTGCCAGCAGTGTCGAGGCGGGGGAGACCCAGTACTTC

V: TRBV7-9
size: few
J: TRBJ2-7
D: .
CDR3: CASSPRTASSYEQYF
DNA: TGTGCCAGCAGCCCCAGGACAGCCAGCTCCTACGAGCAGTACTTC

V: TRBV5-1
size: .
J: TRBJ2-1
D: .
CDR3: CASSMGASGEQFF
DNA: TGCGCCAGCAGCATGGGAGCCTCGGGTGAGCAGTTCTTC

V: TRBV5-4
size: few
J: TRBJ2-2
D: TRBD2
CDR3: CASSLMRGTDTGELFF
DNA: TGTGCCAGCAGCTTGATGCGGGGGACTGACACCGGGGAGCTGTTTTTT

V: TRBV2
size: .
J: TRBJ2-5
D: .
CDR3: CASSEGRDRQETQYF
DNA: TGTGCCAGCAGTGAAGGGCGGGACAGACAAGAGACCCAGTACTTC

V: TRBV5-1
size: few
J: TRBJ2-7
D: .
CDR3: CASSLSRVDYEQYF
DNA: TGCGCCAGCAGCTTGTCCAGGGTGGACTACGAGCAGTACTTC

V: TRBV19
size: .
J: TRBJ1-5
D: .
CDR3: CASSLDRNSNQPQHF
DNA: TGTGCCAGTAGCCTAGACAGGAATAGCAATCAGCCCCAGCATTTT

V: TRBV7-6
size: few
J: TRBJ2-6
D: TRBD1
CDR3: CASRPSTGAGANVLTF
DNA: TGTGCCAGCAGACCCTCTACAGGGGCAGGGGCCAACGTCCTGACTTTC

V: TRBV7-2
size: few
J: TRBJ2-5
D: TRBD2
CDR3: CASSLGLREGSETQYF
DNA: TGTGCCAGCAGCTTAGGTTTGCGGGAGGGTAGCGAGACCCAGTACTTC

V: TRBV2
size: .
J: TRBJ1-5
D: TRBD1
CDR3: CASSEVGGTGPQHF
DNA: TGTGCCAGCAGTGAAGTAGGAGGGACAGGTCCCCAGCATTTT

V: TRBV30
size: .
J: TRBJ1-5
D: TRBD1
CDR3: CAWKGQGGSQPQHF
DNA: TGTGCCTGGAAGGGACAGGGAGGGTCTCAGCCCCAGCATTTT

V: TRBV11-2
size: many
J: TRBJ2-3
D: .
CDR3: CASSLGGHPTDTQYF
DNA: TGTGCCAGCAGCTTAGGTGGCCATCCCACAGATACGCAGTATTTT

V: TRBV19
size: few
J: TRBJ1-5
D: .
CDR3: CASKGRDGNQPQHF
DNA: TGTGCCAGTAAGGGGAGGGATGGCAATCAGCCCCAGCATTTT

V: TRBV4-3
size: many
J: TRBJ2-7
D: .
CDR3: CASSQSPTGSSYEQYF
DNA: TGCGCCAGCAGCCAAAGCCCGACTGGTAGCTCCTACGAGCAGTACTTC

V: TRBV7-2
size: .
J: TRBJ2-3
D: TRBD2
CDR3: CASSFPTSGSDTQYF
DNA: TGTGCCAGCAGCTTCCCGACTAGCGGGAGTGATACGCAGTATTTT

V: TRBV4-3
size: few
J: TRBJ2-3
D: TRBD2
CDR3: CASSQEGLAGGHTDTQYF
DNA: TGCGCCAGCAGCCAAGAAGGGCTAGCGGGAGGGCACACAGATACGCAGTATTTT

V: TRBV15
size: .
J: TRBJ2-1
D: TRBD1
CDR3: CATSREDRVHPHEQFF
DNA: TGTGCCACCAGCAGGGAGGACAGGGTCCATCCCCATGAGCAGTTCTTC

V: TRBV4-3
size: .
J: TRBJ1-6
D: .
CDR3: CASSQDPPGGNPPLHF
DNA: TGCGCCAGCAGCCAAGATCCCCCTGGCGGTAATCCACCCCTCCACTTT

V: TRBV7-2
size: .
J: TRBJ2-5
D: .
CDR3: CASSRNPGGGETQYF
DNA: TGTGCCAGCAGTCGTAATCCGGGGGGCGGGGAGACCCAGTACTTC

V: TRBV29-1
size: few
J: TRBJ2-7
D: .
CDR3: CSVEVTQRAEQYF
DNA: TGCAGCGTTGAAGTAACTCAGAGGGCCGAGCAGTACTTC

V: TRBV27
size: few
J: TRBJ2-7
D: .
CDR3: CARGGYEQYF
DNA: TGTGCCAGAGGGGGTTACGAGCAGTACTTC

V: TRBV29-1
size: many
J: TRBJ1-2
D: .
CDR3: CSVEDRRSYGYTF
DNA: TGCAGCGTTGAAGATCGGAGGAGCTATGGCTACACCTTC